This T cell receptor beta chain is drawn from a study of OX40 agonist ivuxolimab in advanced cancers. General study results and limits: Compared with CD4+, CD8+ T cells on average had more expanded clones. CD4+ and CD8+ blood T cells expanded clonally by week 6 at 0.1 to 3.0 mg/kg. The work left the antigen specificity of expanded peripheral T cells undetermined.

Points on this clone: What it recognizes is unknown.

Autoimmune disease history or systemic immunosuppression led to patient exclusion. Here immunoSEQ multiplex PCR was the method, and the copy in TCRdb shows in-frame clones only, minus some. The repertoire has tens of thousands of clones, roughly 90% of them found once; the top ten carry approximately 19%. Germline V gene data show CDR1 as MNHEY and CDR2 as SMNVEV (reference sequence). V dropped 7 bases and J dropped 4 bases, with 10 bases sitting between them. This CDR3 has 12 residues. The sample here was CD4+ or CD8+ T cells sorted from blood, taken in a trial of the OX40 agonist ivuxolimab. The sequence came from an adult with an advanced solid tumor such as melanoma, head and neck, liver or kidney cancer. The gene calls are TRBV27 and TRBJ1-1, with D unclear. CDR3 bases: TGTGCCAGCACAACAGCGGGCACTGAAGCTTTCTTT. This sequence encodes CASTTAGTEAFF.